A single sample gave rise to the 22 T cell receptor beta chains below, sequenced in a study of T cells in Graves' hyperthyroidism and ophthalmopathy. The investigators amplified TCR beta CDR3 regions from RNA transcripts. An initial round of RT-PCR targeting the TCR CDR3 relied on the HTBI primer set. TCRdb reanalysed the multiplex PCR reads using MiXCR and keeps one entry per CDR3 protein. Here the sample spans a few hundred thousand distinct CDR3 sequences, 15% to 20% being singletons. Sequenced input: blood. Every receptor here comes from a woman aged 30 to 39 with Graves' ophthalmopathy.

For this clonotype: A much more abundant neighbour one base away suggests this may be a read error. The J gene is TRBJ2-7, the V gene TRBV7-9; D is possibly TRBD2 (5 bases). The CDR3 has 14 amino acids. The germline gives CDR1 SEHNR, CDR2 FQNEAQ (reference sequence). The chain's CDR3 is CASSLAWGAYEQHF. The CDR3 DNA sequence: TGTGCCAGCAGCTTAGCATGGGGAGCCTACGAGCAGCACTTC.

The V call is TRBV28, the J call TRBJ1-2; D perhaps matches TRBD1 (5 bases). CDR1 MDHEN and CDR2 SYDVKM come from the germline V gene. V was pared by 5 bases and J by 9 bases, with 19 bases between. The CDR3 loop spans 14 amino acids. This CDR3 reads CASSTHTGALRYTF. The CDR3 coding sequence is TGTGCCAGCAGTACCCATACCGGGGCCCTCCGCTACACCTTC.

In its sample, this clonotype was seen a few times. The CDR3 region is CASSYAVDYEQYF. The CDR3 DNA follows: TGTGCCAGCAGTTACGCTGTGGACTACGAGCAGTACTTC. The chain combines TRBV6-5 with TRBJ2-7; D not resolved. The V gene's germline CDR1 is MNHEY and CDR2 SVGAGI. CDR3 length equals 13 residues. Trimming stripped 2 bases from V and 3 bases from J, with 8 bases between.

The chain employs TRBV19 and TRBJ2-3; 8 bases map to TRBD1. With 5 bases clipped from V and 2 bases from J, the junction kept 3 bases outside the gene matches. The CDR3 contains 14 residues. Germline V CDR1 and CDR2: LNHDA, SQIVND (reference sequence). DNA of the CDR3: TGTGCCAGTAGTGGACAGGGCTACACAGATACGCAGTATTTT. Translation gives CASSGQGYTDTQYF.

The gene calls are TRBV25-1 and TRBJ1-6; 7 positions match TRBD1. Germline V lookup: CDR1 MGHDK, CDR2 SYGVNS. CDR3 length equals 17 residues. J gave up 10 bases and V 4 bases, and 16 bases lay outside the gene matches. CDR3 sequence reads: CASSGGMSGDRDSPLHF. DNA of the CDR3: TGTGCCAGCAGTGGAGGGATGTCGGGGGACAGAGACTCACCCCTCCACTTT.

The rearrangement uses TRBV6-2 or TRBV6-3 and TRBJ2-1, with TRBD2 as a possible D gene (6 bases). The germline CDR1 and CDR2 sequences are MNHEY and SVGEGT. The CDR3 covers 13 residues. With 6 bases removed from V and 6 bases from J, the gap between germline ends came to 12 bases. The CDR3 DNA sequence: TGTGCCAGCAGCCATCGGGAGTTCAATGAGCAGTTCTTC. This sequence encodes CASSHREFNEQFF.

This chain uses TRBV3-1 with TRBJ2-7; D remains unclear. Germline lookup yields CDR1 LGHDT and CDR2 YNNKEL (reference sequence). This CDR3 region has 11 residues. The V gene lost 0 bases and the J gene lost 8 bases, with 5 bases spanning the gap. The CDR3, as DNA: TGTGCCAGCAGCCAAGAGAGTCAGCAGTACTTC. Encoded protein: CASSQESQQYF.

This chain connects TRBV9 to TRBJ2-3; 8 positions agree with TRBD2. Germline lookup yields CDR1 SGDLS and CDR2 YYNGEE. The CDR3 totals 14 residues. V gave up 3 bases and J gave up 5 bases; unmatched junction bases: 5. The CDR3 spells CASSGGLDRDTQYF. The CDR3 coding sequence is TGTGCCAGCAGCGGGGGACTAGACCGAGATACGCAGTATTTT.

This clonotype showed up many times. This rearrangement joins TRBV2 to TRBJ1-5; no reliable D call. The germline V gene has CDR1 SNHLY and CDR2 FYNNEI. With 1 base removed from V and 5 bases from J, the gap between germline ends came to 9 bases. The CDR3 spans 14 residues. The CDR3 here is CASSEDPEYQPQHF. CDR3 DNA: TGTGCCAGCAGTGAAGATCCTGAGTATCAGCCCCAGCATTTT.

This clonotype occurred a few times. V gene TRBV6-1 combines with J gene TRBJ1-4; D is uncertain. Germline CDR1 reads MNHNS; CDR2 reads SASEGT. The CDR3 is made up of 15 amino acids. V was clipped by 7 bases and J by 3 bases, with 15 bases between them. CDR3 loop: CASTLQPRSNEKLFF. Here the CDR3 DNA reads TGTGCCAGCACTCTACAACCCCGGTCTAATGAAAAACTGTTTTTT.

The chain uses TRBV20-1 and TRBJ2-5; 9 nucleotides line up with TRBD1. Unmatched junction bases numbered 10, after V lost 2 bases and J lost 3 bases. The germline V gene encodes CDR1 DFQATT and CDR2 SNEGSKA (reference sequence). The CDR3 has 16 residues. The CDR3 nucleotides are TGCAGTGCTAGACGGGTGCCGGGACAGGGCGAAGAGACCCAGTACTTC. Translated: CSARRVPGQGEETQYF.

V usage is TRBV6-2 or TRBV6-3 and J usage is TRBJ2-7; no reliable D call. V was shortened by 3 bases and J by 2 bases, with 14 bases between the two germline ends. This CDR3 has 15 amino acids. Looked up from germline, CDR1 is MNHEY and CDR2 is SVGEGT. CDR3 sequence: CASSYWTAATYEQYF. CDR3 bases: TGTGCCAGCAGTTATTGGACCGCCGCAACCTACGAGCAGTACTTC.

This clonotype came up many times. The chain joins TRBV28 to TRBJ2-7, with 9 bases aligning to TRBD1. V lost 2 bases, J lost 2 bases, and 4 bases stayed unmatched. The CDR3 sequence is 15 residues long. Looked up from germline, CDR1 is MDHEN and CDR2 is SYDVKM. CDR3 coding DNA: TGTGCCAGCAGTTTAGACAGGGGGGGCGCCTACGAGCAGTACTTC. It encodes CASSLDRGGAYEQYF.

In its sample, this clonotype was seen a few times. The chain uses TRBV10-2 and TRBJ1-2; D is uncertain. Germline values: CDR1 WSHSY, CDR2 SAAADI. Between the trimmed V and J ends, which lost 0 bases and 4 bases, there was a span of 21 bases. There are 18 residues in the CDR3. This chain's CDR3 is CASSESSMGELGSYGYTF. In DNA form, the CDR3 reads TGCGCCAGCAGTGAGTCGAGTATGGGAGAACTCGGATCCTATGGCTACACCTTC.

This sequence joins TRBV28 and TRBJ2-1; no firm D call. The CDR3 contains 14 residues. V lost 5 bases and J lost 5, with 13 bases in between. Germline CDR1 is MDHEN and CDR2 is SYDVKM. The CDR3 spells CASSPDRSHNEQFF. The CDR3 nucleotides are TGTGCCAGCAGTCCAGATAGGTCCCACAATGAGCAGTTCTTC. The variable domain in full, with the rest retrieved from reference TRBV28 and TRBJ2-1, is DVKVTQSSRYLVKRTGEKVFLECVQDMDHENMFWYRQDPGLGLRLIYFSYDVKMKEKGDIPEGYSVSREKKERFSLILESASTNQTSMYLCASSPDRSHNEQFFGPGTRLTVL.

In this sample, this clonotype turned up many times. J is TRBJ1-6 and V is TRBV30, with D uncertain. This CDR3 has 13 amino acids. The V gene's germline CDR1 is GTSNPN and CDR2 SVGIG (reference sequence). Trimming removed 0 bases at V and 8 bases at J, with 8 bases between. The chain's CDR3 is CAWSVGPDSPLHF. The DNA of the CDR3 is TGTGCCTGGAGTGTAGGACCCGATTCACCCCTCCACTTT.

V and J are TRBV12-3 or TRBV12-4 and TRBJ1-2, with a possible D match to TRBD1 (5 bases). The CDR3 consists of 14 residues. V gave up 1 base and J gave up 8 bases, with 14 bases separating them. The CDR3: CASSLDRGSVGYTF. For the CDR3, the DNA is TGTGCCAGCAGTTTAGATCGGGGCTCTGTAGGCTACACCTTC.

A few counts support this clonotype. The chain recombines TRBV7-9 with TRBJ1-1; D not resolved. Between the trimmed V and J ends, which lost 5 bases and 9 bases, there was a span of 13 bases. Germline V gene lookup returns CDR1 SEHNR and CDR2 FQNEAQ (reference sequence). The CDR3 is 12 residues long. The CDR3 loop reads CASSPFGEKAFF. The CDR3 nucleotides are TGTGCCAGCAGCCCTTTCGGAGAAAAAGCTTTCTTT.

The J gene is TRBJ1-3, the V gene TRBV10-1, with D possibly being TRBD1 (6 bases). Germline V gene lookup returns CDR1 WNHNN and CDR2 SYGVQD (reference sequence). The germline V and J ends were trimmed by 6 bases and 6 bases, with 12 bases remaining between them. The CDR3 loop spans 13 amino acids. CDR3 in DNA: TGCGCCAGCAGCACCGGGACATTAAACACCATATATTTT. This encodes CASSTGTLNTIYF.

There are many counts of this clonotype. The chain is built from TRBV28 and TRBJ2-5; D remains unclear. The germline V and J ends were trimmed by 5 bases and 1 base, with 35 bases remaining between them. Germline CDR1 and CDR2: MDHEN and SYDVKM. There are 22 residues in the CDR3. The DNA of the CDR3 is TGTGCCAGCAGTCCCCGACGTTTCGGAAAAATAACTTCGACGGAGACCCAAGAGACCCAGTACTTC. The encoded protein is CASSPRRFGKITSTETQETQYF.

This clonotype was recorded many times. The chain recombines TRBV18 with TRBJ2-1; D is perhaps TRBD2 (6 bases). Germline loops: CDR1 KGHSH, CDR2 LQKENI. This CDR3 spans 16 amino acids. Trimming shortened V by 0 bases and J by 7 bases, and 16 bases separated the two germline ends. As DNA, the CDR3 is TGTGCCAGCTCACCACCGTCGGGGGTATTATTAAATGAGCAGTTCTTC. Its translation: CASSPPSGVLLNEQFF. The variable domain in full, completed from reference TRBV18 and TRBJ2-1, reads NAGVMQNPRHLVRRRGQEARLRCSPMKGHSHVYWYRQLPEEGLKFMVYLQKENIIDESGMPKERFSAEFPKEGPSILRIQQVVRGDSAAYFCASSPPSGVLLNEQFFGPGTRLTVL.

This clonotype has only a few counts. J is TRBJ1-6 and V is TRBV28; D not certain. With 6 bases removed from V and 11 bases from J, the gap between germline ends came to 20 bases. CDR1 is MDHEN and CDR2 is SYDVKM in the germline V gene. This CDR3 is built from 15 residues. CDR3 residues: CASSQIVGFGTPLHF. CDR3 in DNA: TGTGCCAGCAGCCAGATTGTGGGCTTCGGGACACCCCTCCACTTT.